This T cell receptor beta chain is drawn from a study of technical replicates of blood from several donors. This CDR3 spans 12 amino acids. Trimming removed 4 bases from V and 7 bases from J, with 8 bases in between. Per germline, CDR1 MDHEN and CDR2 SYDVKM. Profiling relied on immunoSEQ multiplex PCR, and the TCRdb table lists in-frame clones only, not all of them. This table has about 15,000 clones, just under 90% appearing once. The sequence derives from a human donor in good health. The sequenced sample was PBMCs. This rearrangement joins TRBV28 to TRBJ2-1, with a weak D call TRBD2 (5 bases). The CDR3 DNA sequence: TGTGCCAGCAGTTATAGCGTGAATGAGCAGTTCTTC. Protein product: CASSYSVNEQFF.